This T cell receptor beta chain was sequenced for a study of response to subunit inactivated influenza vaccine. Study-wide points: Authors suggested seasonal influenza vaccinations each recruit few new T cells.

Germline-derived CDR1 and CDR2 are SGHDT and YYEEEE. V gave up 4 bases and J gave up 4 bases; unmatched junction bases: 7. This CDR3 has 14 amino acids. TCRdb analysed the RT-PCR reads with MiXCR anew, one entry per CDR3 protein. The sample has approximately 730,000 distinct CDR3 sequences, approximately 15% seen once. Details on this clonotype: Its antigen is undetermined.

The specimen was PBMCs from blood, collected 14 to 15 days before vaccination. The rearrangement uses TRBV5-6 and TRBJ2-5, with 7 bases fitting TRBD1. The TCR originated in a middle-aged man who received an inactivated influenza vaccine. CDR3 coding DNA: TGTGCCAGCAGCGCCCGGACAGGCCTAGAGACCCAGTACTTC. This codes for CASSARTGLETQYF.